These 19 T cell receptor beta chains were sequenced from one sample in a study of PD-1 blockade in mismatch repair-deficient tumors. Clones were sequenced by immunoSEQ multiplex PCR, and TCRdb holds only the in-frame ones, with some missing. The data show approximately 110,000 clones, over 65% seen once. The sequenced sample was peripheral blood, obtained more than 58 weeks after starting pembrolizumab. Receptors were obtained from an adult with mismatch repair-deficient cancer.

The CDR3 loop is CASSFAVSTDTQYF. CDR3 nucleotide sequence: TGTGCCAGCAGCTTTGCGGTTAGCACAGATACGCAGTATTTT. The chain combines TRBV7-9 with TRBJ2-3, with D hard to call. The germline V and J ends were trimmed by 3 bases and 0 bases, with 7 bases remaining between them. Germline V gene data show CDR1 as SEHNR and CDR2 as FQNEAQ (reference sequence). There are 14 residues in the CDR3.

The CDR3: CSVVWTGYLNEQYF. In DNA, the CDR3 is TGCAGCGTTGTTTGGACAGGGTATCTAAACGAGCAGTACTTC. This chain links TRBV29-1 with TRBJ2-7; 8 bases agree with TRBD1. Trimming took 4 bases from V and 5 from J; bases not matched to a gene: 10. Looked up from germline, CDR1 is SQVTM and CDR2 is ANQGSEA. The CDR3 covers 14 residues.

This chain uses TRBV19 with TRBJ1-5; TRBD1 might be the D (6 bases). CDR3 length equals 16 residues. Germline V gene lookup returns CDR1 LNHDA and CDR2 SQIVND (reference sequence). V was trimmed by 1 base and J by 2 bases, leaving 12 bases between them. CDR3 DNA: TGTGCCAGTAGTATAGGGGTGAGGGGGGGCAATCAGCCCCAGCATTTT. Translation: CASSIGVRGGNQPQHF.

This clone came up many times. The chain recombines TRBV6-1 with TRBJ1-3; tentative D call: TRBD1 (5 bases). CDR3 length: 15 amino acids. V was pared by 4 bases and J by 1 base, with 11 bases between. Germline loops: CDR1 MNHNS, CDR2 SASEGT. CDR3 sequence (DNA): TGTGCCAGCAGTGGGGGACGGGTTTCTGGAAACACCATATATTTT. Encoded protein: CASSGGRVSGNTIYF.

The gene calls are TRBV11-3 and TRBJ2-1; TRBD2 matches 10 bases. Germline CDR1 reads SGHNT; CDR2 reads YENEEA. V lost 5 bases to trimming and J lost 8 bases; unmatched junction nucleotides: 9. The CDR3 loop spans 15 amino acids. In nucleotides, the CDR3 is TGTGCCAGCAGCCTTAGCGGGAGGATTATCGATGAGCAGTTCTTC. Its translation is CASSLSGRIIDEQFF.

The CDR3 is CASTRGQELQPQHF. The DNA for the CDR3 is TGTGCCAGCACCCGAGGACAGGAACTTCAGCCCCAGCATTTT. The rearrangement links TRBV6-6 to TRBJ1-5, with 7 nucleotides matching TRBD1. Germline assignment: CDR1 MNHNY and CDR2 SVGAGI (reference sequence). CDR3 length: 14 residues. After removal of 7 bases from V and 6 bases from J, the junction contained 9 bases not matched to a gene.

The chain joins TRBV10-2 to TRBJ2-3; the D gene is possibly TRBD1 (6 bases). This CDR3 region has 13 residues. CDR1 is WSHSY, CDR2 SAAADI, per germline. Trimming pared 6 bases from V and 4 bases from J, leaving 11 bases between. The CDR3 DNA sequence: TGCGCCAGCAGACAGGGTTTTGCAGATACGCAGTATTTT. Encoded protein: CASRQGFADTQYF.

The CDR3 region is CASSQDQSQPQHF. DNA of the CDR3: TGCGCCAGCAGCCAAGATCAGAGTCAGCCCCAGCATTTT. The V call is TRBV4-1, the J call TRBJ1-5; D gene unclear. The V end was cut by 0 bases, the J end by 6 bases, with 6 bases between. Germline V gives CDR1 MGHRA, CDR2 YSYEKL. This CDR3 region has 13 residues.

The chain combines TRBV6-4 with TRBJ2-7; possible D gene TRBD1, 6 bases. The V and J ends lost 6 bases and 9 bases respectively, with 15 bases between them. CDR3 size: 12 residues. CDR1 is MRHNA, CDR2 SNTAGT, per germline. DNA of the CDR3: TGTGCCAGCAGGAGGACAGCGTTATGGCAGTACTTC. Translated, it gives CASRRTALWQYF.

The chain recombines TRBV14 with TRBJ2-7; no clear D. V gave up 1 base and J gave up 2 bases, with 6 bases separating them. The CDR3 is 13 residues long. Germline V CDR1 and CDR2: SGHDN, FVKESK. This CDR3 reads CASSQGAAYEQYF. DNA for the CDR3: TGTGCCAGCAGCCAAGGCGCCGCCTACGAGCAGTACTTC.

The rearrangement links TRBV11-3 to TRBJ2-3; D perhaps matches TRBD1 (6 bases). The germline V gene has CDR1 SGHNT and CDR2 YENEEA. There are 14 residues in the CDR3. V shed 5 bases and J shed 0 bases, with 9 bases lying between them. This CDR3 reads CASSPTGSTDTQYF. In DNA, the CDR3 is TGTGCCAGCAGCCCAACAGGGAGCACAGATACGCAGTATTTT.

V and J are TRBV5-6 and TRBJ1-5; no definite D call. V was clipped by 4 bases and J by 2 bases, with 19 bases between them. This CDR3 has 17 amino acids. Germline CDR1 and CDR2: SGHDT and YYEEEE. CDR3 in amino acids: CASSRLVEEQGNQPQHF. For the CDR3, the DNA is TGTGCCAGCAGCCGCCTAGTGGAGGAGCAAGGCAATCAGCCCCAGCATTTT.

This sequence joins TRBV6-1 and TRBJ2-1; TRBD2 agrees at 7 bases. The CDR3 covers 15 residues. CDR1 MNHNS and CDR2 SASEGT come from the germline V gene. The V gene end was trimmed by 5 bases and the J gene end by 3 bases; junction bases not matched to a gene: 7. For the CDR3, the DNA is TGTGCCAGCAGTTGGGCGGGAGAGCACTACAATGAGCAGTTCTTC. As protein: CASSWAGEHYNEQFF.

The rearrangement joins TRBV27 to TRBJ2-7; possible D gene TRBD2, 5 bases. V lost 7 bases and J 7 bases, leaving 17 bases between the germline ends. Looked up from germline, CDR1 is MNHEY and CDR2 is SMNVEV (reference sequence). There are 13 residues in the CDR3. This CDR3 reads CASTPRGIGEQYF. The CDR3 nucleotides read TGTGCCAGCACACCCCGAGGGATTGGGGAGCAGTACTTC.

This clone was seen only a few times. The chain recombines TRBV2 with TRBJ2-7, with 7 bases identical to TRBD1. Germline CDR1 reads SNHLY; CDR2 reads FYNNEI. Germline trimming cut 6 bases from V and 5 bases from J; bases unmatched to any gene: 7. The CDR3 is 13 residues long. CDR3 sequence: CASSRGSVNEQYF. CDR3 coding DNA: TGTGCCAGCAGCAGGGGGTCGGTAAACGAGCAGTACTTC.

V usage is TRBV5-5 and J usage is TRBJ1-1; possibly TRBD1 for D (5 bases). Germline V gene lookup returns CDR1 SGHKS and CDR2 YYEKEE (reference sequence). V dropped 0 bases and J dropped 2 bases, with 14 bases sitting between them. This CDR3 contains 16 residues. The CDR3 region has the DNA TGTGCCAGCAGCTTGGATTATGACAGAAGTAACACTGAAGCTTTCTTT. This encodes CASSLDYDRSNTEAFF.

This clone was observed a few times. The J gene is TRBJ2-7, the V gene TRBV6-5, with D perhaps TRBD1 or TRBD2 (5 bases each). Germline V gene sequence: CDR1 MNHEY, CDR2 SVGAGI. The CDR3 has 15 amino acids. V was shortened by 0 bases and J by 3 bases, with 12 bases between the two germline ends. The CDR3 bases are TGTGCCAGCAGTTACTCGAGGGACGCCAGCTACGAGCAGTACTTC. Its translation is CASSYSRDASYEQYF.

V usage is TRBV6-5 and J usage is TRBJ2-3; either TRBD1 or TRBD2 may supply D (5 bases each). Trimming shortened V by 6 bases and J by 7 bases, and 17 bases separated the two germline ends. This CDR3 contains 14 residues. Per the germline V gene, CDR1 is MNHEY and CDR2 is SVGAGI. The CDR3, as DNA: TGTGCCAGCAGCCTGAGGGACCCGGGTAATACGCAGTATTTT. Translating it yields CASSLRDPGNTQYF.

J is TRBJ2-5 and V is TRBV7-2; D is possibly TRBD2 (7 bases). V was shortened by 5 bases and J by 4 bases, with 14 bases between the two germline ends. Germline CDR1 reads SGHTA; CDR2 reads FQGNSA. This CDR3 contains 14 residues. The CDR3 DNA reads TGTGCCAGCAGCCCAACGAGGGGGGGAGAGACCCAGTACTTC. Translation: CASSPTRGGETQYF.